These T cell receptor beta chains were read from a single sample in a study of cytomegalovirus exposure and HLA in healthy donors. The protocol was immunoSEQ multiplex PCR, while the TCRdb copy is restricted to in-frame clones and leaves out a portion. The repertoire consists of under 150,000 clones, with roughly 80% occurring once and the leading ten covering roughly 5.9%. The specimen was PBMCs. The source is a woman in her thirties or forties in good health and CMV-seronegative. Both conserved end residues are part of each CDR3. A D gene is named only where the DNA matches it firmly. Size tells how often a clone was seen (once, few, many) or the class of an expanded clone, and some rows leave it out.

NA	NA	TRBV15	TRBJ1-2	CATSIRTESGYTF	TGTGCCACCAGCATACGGACAGAGTCTGGCTACACCTTC
NA	TRBD2	TRBV5-4	TRBJ2-5	CASSSLNLAGGETQYF	TGTGCCAGCAGCTCTTTAAATTTAGCGGGGGGGGAGACCCAGTACTTC
NA	NA	TRBV21-1	TRBJ2-2	CASSKGAGGLAGELFF	TGTGCCAGCAGCAAAGGGGCAGGGGGTTTAGCCGGGGAGCTGTTTTTT
NA	TRBD1	TRBV6-6	TRBJ2-1	CASSFTDRNNEQFF	TGTGCCAGCAGTTTCACGGACAGGAACAATGAGCAGTTCTTC
NA	TRBD2	TRBV11-1	TRBJ2-1	CASSLQPRGLAGNEQFF	TGTGCCAGCAGCTTACAACCCCGGGGACTAGCGGGAAATGAGCAGTTCTTC
NA	TRBD2	TRBV2	TRBJ2-7	CASSESSGLSSYEQYF	TGTGCCAGCAGTGAATCTAGCGGCCTAAGCTCCTACGAGCAGTACTTC
NA	NA	TRBV5-6	TRBJ2-1	CASTGGGGSYAYNEQFF	TGTGCCAGCACCGGAGGGGGGGGGAGCTACGCCTACAATGAGCAGTTCTTC
NA	TRBD2	TRBV6-5	TRBJ2-5	CASSYRGLAEETQYF	TGTGCCAGCAGTTATCGCGGACTAGCGGAAGAGACCCAGTACTTC
NA	NA	TRBV4-3	TRBJ2-7	CASSQVSTGEQYF	TGCGCCAGCAGCCAAGTTTCCACCGGCGAGCAGTACTTC
few	NA	TRBV6-5	TRBJ2-1	CASTKESHNEQFF	TGTGCCAGCACCAAGGAGAGCCACAATGAGCAGTTCTTC
NA	TRBD2	TRBV5-1	TRBJ2-3	CASSLELAGAADTQYF	TGCGCCAGCAGCTTGGAACTAGCGGGAGCTGCAGATACGCAGTATTTT
few	NA	TRBV7-9	TRBJ1-1	CASSLREGNTEAFF	TGTGCCAGCAGCTTACGGGAGGGCAACACTGAAGCTTTCTTT
NA	NA	TRBV4-1	TRBJ2-1	CASSQEGWLAGPYNEQFF	TGCGCCAGCAGCCAAGAGGGATGGCTAGCTGGCCCCTACAATGAGCAGTTCTTC
NA	NA	TRBV25-1	TRBJ2-3	CASSVYAGAQYF	TGTGCCAGCAGTGTTTATGCCGGTGCGCAGTATTTT
NA	NA	TRBV19	TRBJ1-3	CASIPRGSSGNTIYF	TGTGCCAGTATCCCCAGGGGAAGCTCTGGAAACACCATATATTTT
NA	TRBD1	TRBV10-3	TRBJ2-7	CAIGDSSYEQYF	TGTGCCATAGGGGACAGCTCCTACGAGCAGTACTTC
NA	NA	TRBV14	TRBJ1-1	CASSYPTGADTEAFF	TGTGCCAGCAGCTACCCGACAGGAGCGGACACTGAAGCTTTCTTT
NA	TRBD1	TRBV6-5	TRBJ1-4	CASSYNRGGEKLFF	TGTGCCAGCAGTTACAACAGGGGAGGAGAAAAACTGTTTTTT
NA	TRBD2	TRBV10-3	TRBJ2-1	CAISLTSGRAPGSYNEQFF	TGTGCCATCAGCCTGACTAGCGGGAGAGCTCCCGGCTCCTACAATGAGCAGTTCTTC
once	TRBD1	TRBV27	TRBJ2-7	CASTPWDSDEQYF	TGTGCCAGCACCCCCTGGGACAGTGACGAGCAGTACTTC
NA	TRBD1	TRBV28	TRBJ1-5	CASMVQGQGNQPQHF	TGTGCCAGCATGGTCCAGGGACAGGGGAATCAGCCCCAGCATTTT
NA	NA	TRBV4-1	TRBJ1-4	CASSQDRGTSNEKLFF	TGCGCCAGCAGCCAAGATCGGGGAACCAGTAATGAAAAACTGTTTTTT
NA	NA	TRBV6-5	TRBJ2-5	CASSSSMYQETQYF	TGTGCCAGCAGTTCATCTATGTATCAAGAGACCCAGTACTTC
NA	TRBD1	TRBV7-6	TRBJ2-7	CASSSGQGSGEQYF	TGTGCCAGCAGCTCGGGACAGGGTTCTGGGGAGCAGTACTTC
NA	TRBD1	TRBV28	TRBJ1-1	CASSLDRMNTEAFF	TGTGCCAGCAGTTTGGACAGGATGAACACTGAAGCTTTCTTT
few	NA	TRBV27	TRBJ1-6	CASNFQGTGSPLHF	TGTGCCAGCAATTTTCAGGGGACGGGCTCACCCCTCCACTTT
NA	NA	TRBV6-1	TRBJ2-2	CASSDPMKGDTGELFF	TGTGCCAGCAGTGACCCTATGAAGGGAGACACCGGGGAGCTGTTTTTT
NA	TRBD2	TRBV6-5	TRBJ2-7	CASRTSGRSYEQYF	TGTGCCAGCAGAACTAGCGGGAGATCTTACGAGCAGTACTTC
NA	NA	TRBV27	TRBJ1-3	CASSRSGQSSGNTIYF	TGTGCCAGCAGTCGGAGCGGACAGAGCTCTGGAAACACCATATATTTT
NA	NA	TRBV5-1	TRBJ2-6	CASSPSLVSGANVLTF	TGCGCCAGCAGCCCGTCACTAGTCTCGGGGGCCAACGTCCTGACTTTC
few	TRBD2	TRBV28	TRBJ2-3	CASSSGGPTDTQYF	TGTGCCAGCAGTTCGGGAGGGCCCACAGATACGCAGTATTTT
NA	TRBD2	TRBV19	TRBJ2-7	CASRSSGRSYEQYF	TGTGCCAGCCGTTCTAGCGGGAGATCGTACGAGCAGTACTTC
NA	TRBD1	TRBV6-4	TRBJ1-1	CASTGQANTEAFF	TGTGCCAGCACGGGACAGGCTAACACTGAAGCTTTCTTT
once	NA	TRBV5-6	TRBJ2-5	CASSVRGYETQYF	TGTGCCAGCAGTGTGAGGGGGTACGAGACCCAGTACTTC
NA	NA	TRBV10-3	TRBJ1-6	CAISDSYNSPLHF	TGTGCCATTAGCGACTCTTATAATTCACCCCTCCACTTT
NA	NA	TRBV28	TRBJ1-2	CASSLSGLGYTF	TGTGCCAGCAGTTTGTCAGGTCTTGGCTACACCTTC
NA	TRBD2	TRBV7-9	TRBJ2-4	CASSSGLAVINIQYF	TGTGCCAGCAGCTCCGGTCTAGCGGTTATAAACATTCAGTACTTC
few	NA	TRBV6-5	TRBJ2-7	CASSYSGGRSSYEQYF	TGTGCCAGCAGTTACTCAGGGGGTCGAAGCTCCTACGAGCAGTACTTC
few	NA	TRBV28	TRBJ1-3	CASIGHTGWGNTIYF	TGTGCCAGCATAGGTCACACCGGGTGGGGAAACACCATATATTTT
once	NA	TRBV5-8	TRBJ1-2	CASSLAFTGHDYGYTF	TGTGCCAGCAGCTTGGCTTTTACAGGGCACGACTATGGCTACACCTTC
once	NA	TRBV5-6	TRBJ1-2	CASSLRGKYGYTF	TGTGCCAGCAGCTTGCGCGGAAAATATGGCTACACCTTC
NA	TRBD2	TRBV9	TRBJ2-3	CASSASAGVVADTQYF	TGTGCCAGCAGCGCATCAGCGGGAGTGGTCGCAGATACGCAGTATTTT
NA	TRBD2	TRBV6-6	TRBJ2-7	CASLLAGGIEQYF	TGTGCCAGCCTACTAGCGGGAGGGATCGAGCAGTACTTC
NA	TRBD2	TRBV11-2	TRBJ2-1	CASRSSGTAEQFF	TGTGCCAGCCGCTCTAGCGGGACAGCTGAGCAGTTCTTC
few	NA	TRBV27	TRBJ1-2	CASSFTGGRGSVYTF	TGTGCCAGCAGTTTCACGGGGGGCCGGGGGTCAGTCTACACCTTC
once	NA	TRBV4-1	TRBJ1-1	CASSQGGFAFF	TGCGCCAGCAGCCAAGGTGGCTTCGCTTTCTTT
NA	NA	TRBV19	TRBJ1-2	CASSLEGWYGYTF	TGTGCCAGTAGCCTAGAGGGCTGGTATGGCTACACCTTC
few	NA	TRBV27	TRBJ1-1	CASSSQDSLNTEAFF	TGTGCCAGCAGTTCCCAGGACAGTCTGAACACTGAAGCTTTCTTT
few	NA	TRBV7-2	TRBJ2-7	CASSLAGAQTAEQYF	TGTGCCAGCAGCTTAGCGGGAGCTCAGACTGCCGAGCAGTACTTC
NA	TRBD2	TRBV19	TRBJ2-6	CASSPGLAGSGANVLTF	TGTGCCAGTAGCCCCGGACTAGCGGGTTCCGGGGCCAACGTCCTGACTTTC